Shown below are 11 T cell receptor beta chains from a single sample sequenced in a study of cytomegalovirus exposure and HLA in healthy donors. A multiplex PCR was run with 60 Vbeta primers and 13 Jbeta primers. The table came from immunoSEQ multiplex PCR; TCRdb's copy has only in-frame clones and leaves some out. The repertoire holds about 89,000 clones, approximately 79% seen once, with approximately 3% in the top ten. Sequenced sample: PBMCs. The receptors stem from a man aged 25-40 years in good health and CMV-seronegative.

The CDR3 nucleotides read TGTGCCGGATCACGATGGGGAGGAGTAGAAAAACTGTTTTTT. Translated, it gives CAGSRWGGVEKLFF. This sequence joins TRBV6-1 and TRBJ1-4, with D unresolved. Trimming took 11 bases from V and 8 from J, leaving 21 bases between them. The CDR3 spans 14 residues. CDR1 MNHNS and CDR2 SASEGT come from the germline V gene.

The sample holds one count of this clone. CDR3 loop: CASSQALRTGGNNEQFF. CDR3 in DNA: TGTGCCAGCAGCCAAGCCCTCAGGACAGGGGGGAACAATGAGCAGTTCTTC. The chain couples TRBV4-2 to TRBJ2-1, with 10 nucleotides matching TRBD1. The length of the CDR3 is 17 residues. The V gene end was trimmed by 1 base and the J gene end by 5 bases; junction bases not matched to a gene: 8. The germline CDR1 and CDR2 sequences are LGHNA and YNFKEQ.

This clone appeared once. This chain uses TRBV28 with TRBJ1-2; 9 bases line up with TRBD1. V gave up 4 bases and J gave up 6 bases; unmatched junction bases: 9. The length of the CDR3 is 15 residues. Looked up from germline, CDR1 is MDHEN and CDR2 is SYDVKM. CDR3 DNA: TGTGCCAGCAGTTGGGGGGGGACAGGGCTGGATGGCTACACCTTC. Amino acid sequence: CASSWGGTGLDGYTF.

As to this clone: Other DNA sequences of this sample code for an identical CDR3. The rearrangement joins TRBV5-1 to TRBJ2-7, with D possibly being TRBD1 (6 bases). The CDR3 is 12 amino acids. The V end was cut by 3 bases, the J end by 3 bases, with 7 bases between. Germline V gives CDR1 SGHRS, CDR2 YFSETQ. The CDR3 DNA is TGCGCCAGCAGCTCGGACAGCTACGAGCAGTACTTC. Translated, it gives CASSSDSYEQYF.

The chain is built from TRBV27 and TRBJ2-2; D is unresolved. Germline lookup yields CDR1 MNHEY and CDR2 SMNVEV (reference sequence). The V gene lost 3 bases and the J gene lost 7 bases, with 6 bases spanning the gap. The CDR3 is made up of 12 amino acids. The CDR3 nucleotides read TGTGCCAGCAGTTTGAACTACGGGGAGCTGTTTTTT. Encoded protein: CASSLNYGELFF.

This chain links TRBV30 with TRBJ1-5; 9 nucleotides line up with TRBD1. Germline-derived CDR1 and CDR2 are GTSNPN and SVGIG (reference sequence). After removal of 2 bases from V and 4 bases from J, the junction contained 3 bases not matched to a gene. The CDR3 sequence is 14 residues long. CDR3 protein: CAWSQDRGNQPQHF. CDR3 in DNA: TGTGCCTGGAGTCAGGACAGGGGAAATCAGCCCCAGCATTTT.

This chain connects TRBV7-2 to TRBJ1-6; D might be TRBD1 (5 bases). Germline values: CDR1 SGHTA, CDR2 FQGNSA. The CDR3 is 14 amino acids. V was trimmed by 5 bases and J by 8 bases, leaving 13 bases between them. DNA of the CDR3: TGTGCCAGCAGCCGCCCGGGGGGGGATTCACCCCTCCACTTT. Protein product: CASSRPGGDSPLHF.

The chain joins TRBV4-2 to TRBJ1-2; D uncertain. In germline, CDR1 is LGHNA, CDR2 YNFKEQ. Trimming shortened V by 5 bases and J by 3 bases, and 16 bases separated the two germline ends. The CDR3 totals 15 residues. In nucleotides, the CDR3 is TGTGCCAGCAGCAAGGAGGGCAGGATTGACTATGGCTACACCTTC. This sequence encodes CASSKEGRIDYGYTF.

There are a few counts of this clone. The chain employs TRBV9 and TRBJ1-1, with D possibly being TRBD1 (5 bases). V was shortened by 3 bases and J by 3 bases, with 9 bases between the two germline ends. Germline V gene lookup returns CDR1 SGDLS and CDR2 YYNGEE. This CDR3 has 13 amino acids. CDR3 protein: CASSARAYTEAFF. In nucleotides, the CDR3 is TGTGCCAGCAGCGCCAGGGCGTACACTGAAGCTTTCTTT.

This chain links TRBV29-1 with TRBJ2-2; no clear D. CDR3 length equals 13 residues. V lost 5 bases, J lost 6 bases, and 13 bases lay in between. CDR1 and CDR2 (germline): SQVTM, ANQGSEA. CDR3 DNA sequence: TGCAGCGTTTACGGAGAGAGTTCCGGGGAGCTGTTTTTT. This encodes CSVYGESSGELFF.

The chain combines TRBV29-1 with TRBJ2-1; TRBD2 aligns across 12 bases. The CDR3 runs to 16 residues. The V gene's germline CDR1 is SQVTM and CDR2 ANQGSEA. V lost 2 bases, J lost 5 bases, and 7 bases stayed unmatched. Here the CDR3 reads CSVENLAGGLHNEQFF. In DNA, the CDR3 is TGCAGCGTTGAAAATCTAGCGGGGGGGCTCCACAATGAGCAGTTCTTC.